This TCR beta chain appears in the sequencing data of a study of CDR3 diversity in severe acne. TCRdb independently ran MiXCR on the PCR reads; one entry per CDR3 protein. The repertoire holds more than 70,000 distinct CDR3 sequences, with 45% to 55% as singletons. The V gene's germline CDR1 is SQVTM and CDR2 ANQGSEA. The CDR3 length is 17 residues. V lost 6 bases, J lost 0 bases, and 16 bases stayed unmatched. This receptor was identified in a male donor with severe acne vulgaris. This chain links TRBV29-1 with TRBJ2-7, with 8 bases lining up with TRBD2. Sequenced sample: blood. DNA of the CDR3: TGCAGCGTCCTTGGGGGGGAAGGCGGGAGGAGCTCCTACGAGCAGTACTTC. Protein sequence: CSVLGGEGGRSSYEQYF.